These T cell receptor beta chains were read from a single sample in a study of T cell responses to AZD1222 COVID-19 vaccine. TCRdb keeps only in-frame clones here, not all; method: immunoSEQ multiplex PCR. The table has 120,000 to 150,000 clones, 75% to 90% seen once. This material consisted of peripheral blood, taken on day 0 of MenACWY control vaccination. Receptor source: an adult in good health. Both conserved end residues are part of each CDR3. The order of the fields is clone size, D gene, V gene, J gene, CDR3 DNA, CDR3 protein. The D gene is left open where the match is weak. Clone size is shown for a subset of rows, as once, few, many or a class of expanded clone.

clone size: -; D gene: TRBD2; V gene: TRBV5-5; J gene: TRBJ2-1; CDR3 DNA: TGTGCCAGCATGATGACGGGGGGGCCCTACAATGAGCAGTTCTTC; CDR3 protein: CASMMTGGPYNEQFF
clone size: -; D gene: -; V gene: TRBV7-2; J gene: TRBJ2-2; CDR3 DNA: TGTGCCAGCAGCTTAGTGATCCCGATTAACACCGGGGAGCTGTTTTTT; CDR3 protein: CASSLVIPINTGELFF
clone size: -; D gene: TRBD1; V gene: TRBV4-2; J gene: TRBJ1-4; CDR3 DNA: TGTGCCAGCAGCCAGACAGGGACGGACCCTGAAAAACTGTTTTTT; CDR3 protein: CASSQTGTDPEKLFF
clone size: -; D gene: -; V gene: TRBV7-8; J gene: TRBJ2-1; CDR3 DNA: TGTGCCAGCAGGTCCACGCCGTTGGGTGAGCAGTTCTTC; CDR3 protein: CASRSTPLGEQFF
clone size: -; D gene: -; V gene: TRBV28; J gene: TRBJ2-3; CDR3 DNA: TGTGCCAGCCGAGGCCCCTCGTCTAACACAGATACGCAGTATTTT; CDR3 protein: CASRGPSSNTDTQYF
clone size: -; D gene: TRBD1; V gene: TRBV2; J gene: TRBJ2-1; CDR3 DNA: TGTGCCAGCAGCAGGCAGGGGGCCCACAATGAGCAGTTCTTC; CDR3 protein: CASSRQGAHNEQFF
clone size: -; D gene: -; V gene: TRBV15; J gene: TRBJ2-7; CDR3 DNA: TGTGCCACCAGCAGAGAAGGGACGGGCTACGAGCAGTACTTC; CDR3 protein: CATSREGTGYEQYF
clone size: -; D gene: -; V gene: TRBV5-6; J gene: TRBJ1-2; CDR3 DNA: TGTGCCAGCAGCTCCGGGTCTCCCCGTGGTGGCTACACCTTC; CDR3 protein: CASSSGSPRGGYTF
clone size: -; D gene: TRBD2; V gene: TRBV10-1; J gene: TRBJ2-5; CDR3 DNA: TGCGCCAGCAGTGGGACTAGCGGGGACCAAGAGACCCAGTACTTC; CDR3 protein: CASSGTSGDQETQYF
clone size: -; D gene: -; V gene: TRBV27; J gene: TRBJ2-2; CDR3 DNA: TGTGCCAGCAGTACCCGGGAGTCCGGGGAGCTGTTTTTT; CDR3 protein: CASSTRESGELFF
clone size: -; D gene: TRBD1; V gene: TRBV13; J gene: TRBJ2-2; CDR3 DNA: TGTGCCAGCAGATTGACAGGGGTTGGCACCGGGGAGCTGTTTTTT; CDR3 protein: CASRLTGVGTGELFF
clone size: -; D gene: TRBD1; V gene: TRBV12-3/TRBV12-4; J gene: TRBJ1-5; CDR3 DNA: TGTGCCAGCAGGGGGACAGGCAATCAGCCCCAGCATTTT; CDR3 protein: CASRGTGNQPQHF
clone size: -; D gene: -; V gene: TRBV5-4; J gene: TRBJ2-7; CDR3 DNA: TGTGCCAGCAGCTTGCGAGGGGAGAACGAGCAGTACTTC; CDR3 protein: CASSLRGENEQYF
clone size: -; D gene: -; V gene: TRBV4-2; J gene: TRBJ2-1; CDR3 DNA: TGTGCCAGCAGCCTTAGGGGGGATCCCTACAATGAGCAGTTCTTC; CDR3 protein: CASSLRGDPYNEQFF
clone size: few; D gene: -; V gene: TRBV10-1; J gene: TRBJ2-2; CDR3 DNA: TGCGCCAGCAGTGGCGCTAGTAGCACCGGGGAGCTGTTTTTT; CDR3 protein: CASSGASSTGELFF
clone size: -; D gene: -; V gene: TRBV7-3; J gene: TRBJ2-3; CDR3 DNA: TGTGCCAGCAGCTTAACTGGGTTTACAGATACGCAGTATTTT; CDR3 protein: CASSLTGFTDTQYF
clone size: -; D gene: -; V gene: TRBV6-5; J gene: TRBJ1-2; CDR3 DNA: TGTGCCAGCACCCTAAGCCAGGCTGTAGGGTATGGCTACACCTTC; CDR3 protein: CASTLSQAVGYGYTF
clone size: once; D gene: -; V gene: TRBV18; J gene: TRBJ2-5; CDR3 DNA: TGTGCCAGCTCACCAGACGGGGAGACCCAGTACTTC; CDR3 protein: CASSPDGETQYF
clone size: -; D gene: TRBD1; V gene: TRBV18; J gene: TRBJ2-7; CDR3 DNA: TGTGCCAGCTCCCCGACGGACAGGGGCACCTACGAGCAGTACTTC; CDR3 protein: CASSPTDRGTYEQYF
clone size: -; D gene: -; V gene: TRBV28; J gene: TRBJ2-7; CDR3 DNA: TGTGCCAGCAGTTTAAGGGGAGGGTCAGGGGCCTACGAGCAGTACTTC; CDR3 protein: CASSLRGGSGAYEQYF
clone size: -; D gene: TRBD1; V gene: TRBV5-5; J gene: TRBJ1-2; CDR3 DNA: TGTGCCAGCAGCTTGGGGGCCGGGACAGGGTTGGGTGGCTACACCTTC; CDR3 protein: CASSLGAGTGLGGYTF
clone size: -; D gene: -; V gene: TRBV4-1; J gene: TRBJ1-6; CDR3 DNA: TGCGCCAGCAGCCGAGATAATTCACCCCTCCACTTT; CDR3 protein: CASSRDNSPLHF
clone size: -; D gene: -; V gene: TRBV19; J gene: TRBJ1-2; CDR3 DNA: TGTGCCAGTAGTAATCGCGTTTATGGCTACACCTTC; CDR3 protein: CASSNRVYGYTF
clone size: -; D gene: -; V gene: TRBV6-5; J gene: TRBJ1-2; CDR3 DNA: TGTGCCAGCAGTTACGGACCGGGGGCGAGCTACACCTTC; CDR3 protein: CASSYGPGASYTF
clone size: -; D gene: -; V gene: TRBV18; J gene: TRBJ1-1; CDR3 DNA: TGTGCCAGCTCACCCGGGACCTTTAATAGGAACACTGAAGCTTTCTTT; CDR3 protein: CASSPGTFNRNTEAFF
clone size: -; D gene: TRBD2; V gene: TRBV19; J gene: TRBJ2-3; CDR3 DNA: TGTGCCAGTAGCCGACAGCGGGGTGGTTGGGATACGCAGTATTTT; CDR3 protein: CASSRQRGGWDTQYF
clone size: -; D gene: -; V gene: TRBV28; J gene: TRBJ2-1; CDR3 DNA: TGTGCCAGCAGTTTGACTCTAATCTACAATGAGCAGTTCTTC; CDR3 protein: CASSLTLIYNEQFF
clone size: once; D gene: TRBD2; V gene: TRBV11-2; J gene: TRBJ2-3; CDR3 DNA: TGTGCCAGCAGCTCCAGCGGGGTTGAAACGCAGTATTTT; CDR3 protein: CASSSSGVETQYF
clone size: once; D gene: -; V gene: TRBV5-6; J gene: TRBJ2-3; CDR3 DNA: TGTGCCAGCAGCTTGGAAGGCCGGCCCGGCACAGATACGCAGTATTTT; CDR3 protein: CASSLEGRPGTDTQYF
clone size: -; D gene: TRBD1; V gene: TRBV28; J gene: TRBJ1-1; CDR3 DNA: TGTGCCAGCAGTCTCGCACAGGGGCTTTTTAACACTGAAGCTTTCTTT; CDR3 protein: CASSLAQGLFNTEAFF
clone size: -; D gene: TRBD1; V gene: TRBV6-4; J gene: TRBJ2-7; CDR3 DNA: TGTGCCAGCAGCGAGGGACAGCCCTACGAGCAGTACTTC; CDR3 protein: CASSEGQPYEQYF
clone size: once; D gene: -; V gene: TRBV20-1; J gene: TRBJ1-1; CDR3 DNA: TGCAGTGCTAGTGGAGGGTACACTGAAGCTTTCTTT; CDR3 protein: CSASGGYTEAFF
clone size: -; D gene: -; V gene: TRBV6-2/TRBV6-3; J gene: TRBJ1-5; CDR3 DNA: TGTGCCAGCAGTTACTCGACCGGGTTCTTGCAGCCCCAGCATTTT; CDR3 protein: CASSYSTGFLQPQHF
clone size: -; D gene: TRBD1; V gene: TRBV14; J gene: TRBJ2-3; CDR3 DNA: TGTGCCAGCAGCATTCGACAGGGTGGGCCCACAGATACGCAGTATTTT; CDR3 protein: CASSIRQGGPTDTQYF
clone size: -; D gene: TRBD1; V gene: TRBV28; J gene: TRBJ1-1; CDR3 DNA: TGTGCCAGCCCCCCGGACAGGTGGAACACTGAAGCTTTCTTT; CDR3 protein: CASPPDRWNTEAFF
clone size: -; D gene: -; V gene: TRBV6-5; J gene: TRBJ1-6; CDR3 DNA: TGTGCCAGCAGTTACGGGGGGGACACGGCTTCACCCCTCCACTTT; CDR3 protein: CASSYGGDTASPLHF
clone size: -; D gene: -; V gene: TRBV27; J gene: TRBJ2-3; CDR3 DNA: TGTGCCAGCAGTTTGCCCTACACAGATACGCAGTATTTT; CDR3 protein: CASSLPYTDTQYF
clone size: -; D gene: -; V gene: TRBV14; J gene: TRBJ1-6; CDR3 DNA: TGTGCCAGCAGCCAAGCCGGAATCGCACCCCTCCACTTT; CDR3 protein: CASSQAGIAPLHF
clone size: -; D gene: -; V gene: TRBV18; J gene: TRBJ1-1; CDR3 DNA: TGTGCCAGCTCACCGAGACAGACGGGGGACACTGAAGCTTTCTTT; CDR3 protein: CASSPRQTGDTEAFF
clone size: -; D gene: -; V gene: TRBV5-8; J gene: TRBJ2-1; CDR3 DNA: TGTGCCAGCAGCTGGGGCCGGAAGGATGAGCAGTTCTTC; CDR3 protein: CASSWGRKDEQFF
clone size: -; D gene: -; V gene: TRBV6-1; J gene: TRBJ1-2; CDR3 DNA: TGTGCCAGCAGTGAAAGGCTGACTCTTAACTATGGCTACACCTTC; CDR3 protein: CASSERLTLNYGYTF
clone size: -; D gene: -; V gene: TRBV7-9; J gene: TRBJ1-6; CDR3 DNA: TGTGCCAGCAGCTTAGAAGGGAGTTCACCCCTCCACTTT; CDR3 protein: CASSLEGSSPLHF
clone size: -; D gene: TRBD1; V gene: TRBV5-5; J gene: TRBJ1-5; CDR3 DNA: TGTGCCAGCAGCTGGGGACAGGGGAGCAATCAGCCCCAGCATTTT; CDR3 protein: CASSWGQGSNQPQHF
clone size: -; D gene: -; V gene: TRBV3-1/TRBV3-2; J gene: TRBJ2-3; CDR3 DNA: TGTGCCAGCAGCCCCCTGGGAGATACGCAGTATTTT; CDR3 protein: CASSPLGDTQYF
clone size: -; D gene: -; V gene: TRBV3-1/TRBV3-2; J gene: TRBJ1-6; CDR3 DNA: TGTGCCAGCAGCCAAGCCCAGGGGAGTTCACCCCTCCACTTT; CDR3 protein: CASSQAQGSSPLHF
clone size: -; D gene: -; V gene: TRBV21-1; J gene: TRBJ1-6; CDR3 DNA: TGTGCCAGCAGCAATGGACCCCGGGAAAGGGAGTCTAATTCACCCCTCCACTTT; CDR3 protein: CASSNGPRERESNSPLHF
clone size: -; D gene: -; V gene: TRBV5-6; J gene: TRBJ1-6; CDR3 DNA: TGTGCCAGCAGCTTGAAACAAGGGAATTCACCCCTCCACTTT; CDR3 protein: CASSLKQGNSPLHF
clone size: few; D gene: -; V gene: TRBV2; J gene: TRBJ2-1; CDR3 DNA: TGTGCCAGCAGCCCAGGAGGGGGGGCCGTTAATGAGCAGTTCTTC; CDR3 protein: CASSPGGGAVNEQFF
clone size: once; D gene: -; V gene: TRBV6-5; J gene: TRBJ2-7; CDR3 DNA: TGTGCCAGCAGTCCGAGAGGGGAGTCCAACGAGCAGTACTTC; CDR3 protein: CASSPRGESNEQYF